This T cell receptor (beta chain) was identified in a study of regulatory and conventional T cells in RAG deficiency. Study-level results: Compared with controls, unique Treg TCR beta sequences dropped approximately 100-fold in Omenn syndrome and CID/AS. Control T-cell subsets had markedly higher Shannon entropy and lower Simpson indices than RAG-deficient patients.

Germline lookup yields CDR1 SGHRS and CDR2 YFSETQ. The CDR3 runs 15 residues. Trimming removed 0 bases from V and 0 bases from J, with 9 bases in between. In regard to this clone: The antigen is undetermined.

Assay: immunoSEQ multiplex PCR; the TCRdb copy retains only in-frame clones and omits some. The sample includes around 30,000 clones, over 90% of them seen just once. The sorted conventional CD4+ T cells were CD25-low and CD127-high, with genomic DNA sequenced. These same records also appear under a second study, on regulatory T cells. Per that study: Amplification used 52 TRBV primers and 13 TRBJ primers. Skewed V and J usage and few unique V-J pairs marked patient repertoires, most in Tregs.

The sequenced material came from CD25- CD4+ T cells sorted from blood. This receptor was identified in a human donor in good health. The chain links TRBV5-1 to TRBJ1-1, with D possibly TRBD1 on 5 matching bases. CDR3 sequence: CASSLVGGMNTEAFF. The CDR3 region has the DNA TGCGCCAGCAGCTTGGTGGGGGGAATGAACACTGAAGCTTTCTTT.